This TCR beta chain was obtained from a study of blood T cell repertoires in COVID-19 (dated by TCRdb to the early 2020s). Regarding the study in general: Collaborator samples came from the United States, Italy and Spain and covered acute and convalescent phases of COVID-19. The prospective study material was composed of cDNA or gDNA derived from T cells, B-cell-depleted T cells, or PBMCs. Deeply sampled blood TCRbeta repertoires from subjects exposed to, actively infected with, or recovered from COVID-19 were included in the dataset. The repertoires were released in a freely available public database meant as a resource for research on the immune response to SARS-CoV-2. The samples were drawn from the first 160 participants of the ongoing ImmuneRACE study and from 1,254 subjects provided by 6 global collaborators. A de-identified subject ID, COVID-19 status, age in years and sex were almost always included in the sample metadata. Where available, HLA class I and class II types were taken from metadata supplied by the sample provider and were not determined by assay-based typing.

General findings and caveats noted by the study authors: The quantity of clinical and demographic metadata differed by source and by participant and was supplied without curation.

The immunoSEQ Assay, a bias-controlled multiplex PCR, was used to amplify TCRbeta CDR3 regions from genomic DNA. Per the source publication's procedure: The number of nucleated cells in each sample was estimated by amplification of reference gene primers within the assay. To quantify the absolute abundance of each unique TCRbeta CDR3 rearrangement, sequence reads were collapsed and filtered. Productive Simpson clonality was computed per sample as the square root of Simpson's diversity index over productive rearrangements. The table comes from immuneACCESS by way of TCRdb, which keeps in-frame sequences with V and J called. Part of the clones is missing from these tables; in studies checked, under half for an unresolved V gene and the rest for unknown reasons. The DNA gave D and trimming, while V, J and clone size come from that table. The sample table holds about 200,000 clones, of which 81% were seen once. Roughly 7.9% of the sample rests with the top ten.

V is pared back by 6 bases and J by 0 bases, with 7 bases lying between the germline termini. The CDR3 spans 13 residues, from the cysteine through the phenylalanine. Kept here is only the CDR3 DNA, which spans 39 bases and is read in frame from base 1. As encoded in the germline V gene, CDR1 is SNHLY while CDR2 is FYNNEI. Whole blood was collected in K2EDTA tubes by collaborating institutions according to the institutions' own protocols. For TCRbeta analysis, collaborators shipped samples in one of three forms: frozen whole blood, isolated PBMCs, or DNA extracted from either of those sample types. This clone has just a few counts. Its recognized antigen is unknown. Base qualities are not recorded, but no much larger clone differs from it by a single base.

Sequencing input: peripheral blood. This clonotype originated in an elderly woman with acute or convalescent COVID-19. The rearranged chain carries TRBV2 and TRBJ2-3; the D gene lacks a confident call. The CDR3 reads as follows: CASSLFSTDTQYF. The DNA reads TGTGCCAGCAGCCTATTTAGCACAGATACGCAGTATTTT.